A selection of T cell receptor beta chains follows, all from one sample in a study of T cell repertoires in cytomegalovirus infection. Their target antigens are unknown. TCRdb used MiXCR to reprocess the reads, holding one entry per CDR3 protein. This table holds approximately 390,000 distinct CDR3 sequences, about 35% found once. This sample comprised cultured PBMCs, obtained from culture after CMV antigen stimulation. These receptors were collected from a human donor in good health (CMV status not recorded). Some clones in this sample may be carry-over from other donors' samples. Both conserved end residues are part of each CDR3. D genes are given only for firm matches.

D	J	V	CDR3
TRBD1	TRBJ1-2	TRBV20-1	CSARAPGTGIGYGYTF
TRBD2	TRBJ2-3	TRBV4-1	CASSHSGGTDTQYF
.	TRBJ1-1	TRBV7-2	CASSLDAGTEAFF
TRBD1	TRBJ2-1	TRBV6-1	CASSRDRGSYNEQFF
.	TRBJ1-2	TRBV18	CASSPLEKNNYGYTF
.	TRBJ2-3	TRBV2	CASSEALLATQYF
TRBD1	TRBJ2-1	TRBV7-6	CASHTGGAYNEQFF
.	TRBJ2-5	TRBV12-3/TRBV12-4	CASSSMVQQETQYF
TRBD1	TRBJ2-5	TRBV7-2	CASSDRDRVGETQYF
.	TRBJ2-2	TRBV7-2	CASSLGWAGELFF
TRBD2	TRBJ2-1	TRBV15	CATSRVLAGAFNEQFF
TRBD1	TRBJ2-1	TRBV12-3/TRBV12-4	CASSLVFRQGAKNEQFF
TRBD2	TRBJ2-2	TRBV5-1	CASRSGAGGHTGELFF
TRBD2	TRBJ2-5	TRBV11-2	CASSGISGKQETQYF
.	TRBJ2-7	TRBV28	CASSREAYEQYF
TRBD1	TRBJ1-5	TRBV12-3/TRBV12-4	CASSPTGVSEYSNQPQHF
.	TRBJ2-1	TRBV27	CASSLLSYNGQFF
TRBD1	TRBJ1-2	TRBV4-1	CASSQVRDSYGYTF
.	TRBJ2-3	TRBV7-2	CASSLVPDTQYF
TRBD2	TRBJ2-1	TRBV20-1	CSANSRLAAYNEQFF
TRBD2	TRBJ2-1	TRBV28	CASSWSGSEQFF
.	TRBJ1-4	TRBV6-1	CASATNPGRFEKLFF
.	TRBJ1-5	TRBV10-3	CAISEGGGLNQPQHF
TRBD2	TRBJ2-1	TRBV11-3	CASSLSLAGGTQGQFF
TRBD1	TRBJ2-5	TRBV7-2	CASSPGQGSETQYF
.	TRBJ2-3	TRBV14	CASSQQGRSTDTQYF
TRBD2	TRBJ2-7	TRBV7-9	CASSYPTSGGGIEQYF
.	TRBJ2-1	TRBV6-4	CASSKLGKQFF
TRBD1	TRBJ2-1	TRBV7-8	CASSRGHKTGTGAYNEQFF
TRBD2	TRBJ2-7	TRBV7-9	CASSTRLAVYEQYF
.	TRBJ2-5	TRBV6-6	CASSYSTGGEETQYF
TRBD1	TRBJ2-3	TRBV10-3	CAISEEQGGDTQYF
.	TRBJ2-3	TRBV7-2	CASSFPKTPGTDTQYF
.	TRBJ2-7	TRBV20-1	CSAEKAAASYEQYF
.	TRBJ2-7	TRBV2	CASSDPSSSYEQYF
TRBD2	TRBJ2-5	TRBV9	CASSESSGSSQETQYF
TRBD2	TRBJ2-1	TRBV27	CASTEMTAGTSGPAGSYNEQFF
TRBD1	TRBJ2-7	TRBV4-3	CASSLPGQGQYF
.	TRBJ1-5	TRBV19	CASSIGEWQPQHF
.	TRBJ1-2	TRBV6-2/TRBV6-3	CASSVGYGYTF
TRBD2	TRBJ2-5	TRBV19	CASRGTSGSYLGTQYF
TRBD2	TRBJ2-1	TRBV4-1	CASSQEESGVSSYNEQFF
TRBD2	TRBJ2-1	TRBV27	CASSSSTSGRNEQFF
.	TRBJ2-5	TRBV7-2	CASSLVSDQETQYF
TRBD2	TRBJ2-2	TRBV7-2	CASRFPGLATPFTGELFF
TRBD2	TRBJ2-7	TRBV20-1	CSARTSGTIYEQYF
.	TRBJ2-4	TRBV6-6	CASSLTADRSAKNIQYF
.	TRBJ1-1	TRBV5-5	CASSGRADGVTTEAFF
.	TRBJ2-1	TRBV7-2	CASSSGPAGSSYNEQFF
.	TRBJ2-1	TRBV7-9	CASSLVRQVYDEQFF
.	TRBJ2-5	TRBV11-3	CASSLGQAQETQYF
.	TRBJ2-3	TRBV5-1	CASSSILVPQYF
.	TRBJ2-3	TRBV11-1	CASSLSTERGDTQYF